These 3 T cell receptor beta chains were sequenced from one sample in a study of blood T cell repertoires in COVID-19. Assay used: immunoSEQ multiplex PCR; TCRdb lists only in-frame clones, some missing. The sample carries under 250,000 clones, over 75% recorded once. The sequenced sample consisted of peripheral blood. These TCRs come from a man aged 50 or older with COVID-19, enrolled during active disease.

The V and J genes are TRBV28 and TRBJ1-5; TRBD1 is a possible D gene (5 bases). The CDR3 length is 19 residues. Deletions cut 2 bases from V and 1 base from J, with 21 bases between. The germline V gene has CDR1 MDHEN and CDR2 SYDVKM. The CDR3 spells CASSLQRLGQGKSNQPQHF. The CDR3 nucleotides read TGTGCCAGCAGTTTACAACGGTTGGGGCAGGGTAAGAGCAATCAGCCCCAGCATTTT.

This clone was seen once. The rearrangement joins TRBV10-1 to TRBJ1-4; D possibly corresponds to TRBD1 (5 bases). The ends were cut back, 4 bases at V and 0 bases at J, with 12 bases in the middle. Germline values: CDR1 WNHNN, CDR2 SYGVQD (reference sequence). The CDR3 is made up of 16 amino acids. Here the CDR3 reads CASSGMQGATNEKLFF. In nucleotides, the CDR3 is TGCGCCAGCAGTGGGATGCAGGGTGCAACTAATGAAAAACTGTTTTTT.

The V and J genes are TRBV28 and TRBJ2-5; 10 nucleotides agree with TRBD1. Germline CDR1 MDHEN, CDR2 SYDVKM. With 7 bases clipped from V and 5 bases from J, the junction kept 13 bases outside the gene matches. CDR3 length: 16 amino acids. In DNA, the CDR3 is TGTGCCAGCAACGACGCCGGGACAGGGGTTCCCGAGACCCAGTACTTC. Residues: CASNDAGTGVPETQYF.